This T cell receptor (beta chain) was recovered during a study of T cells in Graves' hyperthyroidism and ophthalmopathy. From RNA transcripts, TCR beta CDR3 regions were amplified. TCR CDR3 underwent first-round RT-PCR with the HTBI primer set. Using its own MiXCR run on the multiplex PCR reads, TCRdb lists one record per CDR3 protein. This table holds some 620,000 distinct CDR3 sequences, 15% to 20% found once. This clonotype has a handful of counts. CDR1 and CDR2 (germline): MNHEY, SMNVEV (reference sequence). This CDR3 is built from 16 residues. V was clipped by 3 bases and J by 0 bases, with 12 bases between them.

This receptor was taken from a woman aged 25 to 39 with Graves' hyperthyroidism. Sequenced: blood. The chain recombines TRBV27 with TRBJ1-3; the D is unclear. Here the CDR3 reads CASSLKVSISGNTIYF. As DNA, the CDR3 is TGTGCCAGCAGTTTGAAAGTCTCCATCTCTGGAAACACCATATATTTT.